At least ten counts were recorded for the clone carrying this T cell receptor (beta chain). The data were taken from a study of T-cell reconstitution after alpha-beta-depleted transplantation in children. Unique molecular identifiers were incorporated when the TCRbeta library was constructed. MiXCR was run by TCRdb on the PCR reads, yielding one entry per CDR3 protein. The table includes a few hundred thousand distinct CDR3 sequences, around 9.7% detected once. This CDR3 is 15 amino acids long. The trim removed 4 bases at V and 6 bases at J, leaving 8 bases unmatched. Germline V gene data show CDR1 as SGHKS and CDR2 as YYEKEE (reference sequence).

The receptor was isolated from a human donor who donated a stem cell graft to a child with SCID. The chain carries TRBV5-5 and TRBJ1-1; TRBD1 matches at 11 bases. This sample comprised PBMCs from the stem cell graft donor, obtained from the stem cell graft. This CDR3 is CASSPRTGGLAEAFF. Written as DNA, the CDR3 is TGTGCCAGCAGCCCAAGGACAGGGGGCTTGGCTGAAGCTTTCTTT.